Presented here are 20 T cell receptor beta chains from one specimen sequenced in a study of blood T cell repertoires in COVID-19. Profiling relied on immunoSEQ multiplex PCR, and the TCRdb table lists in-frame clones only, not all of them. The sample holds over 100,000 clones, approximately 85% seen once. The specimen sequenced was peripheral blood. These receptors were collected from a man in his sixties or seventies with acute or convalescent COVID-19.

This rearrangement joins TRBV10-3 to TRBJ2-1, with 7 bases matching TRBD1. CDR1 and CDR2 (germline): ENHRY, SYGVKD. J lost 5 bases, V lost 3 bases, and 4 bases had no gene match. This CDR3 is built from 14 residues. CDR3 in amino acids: CAISDDRANNEQFF. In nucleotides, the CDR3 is TGTGCCATCAGTGACGACAGGGCAAACAATGAGCAGTTCTTC.

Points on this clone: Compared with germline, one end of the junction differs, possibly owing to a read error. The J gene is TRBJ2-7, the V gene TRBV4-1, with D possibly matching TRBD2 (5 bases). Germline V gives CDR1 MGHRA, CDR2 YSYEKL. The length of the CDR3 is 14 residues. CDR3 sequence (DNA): TGCGCCAGCAGACAAGGAGTTTCTAGCAACGAGCAGTACTTC. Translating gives CASRQGVSSNEQYF.

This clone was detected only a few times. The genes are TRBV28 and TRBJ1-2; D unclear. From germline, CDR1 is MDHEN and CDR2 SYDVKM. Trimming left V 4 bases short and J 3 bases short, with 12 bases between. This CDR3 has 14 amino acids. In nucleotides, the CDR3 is TGTGCCAGCAGTTCGCCGGGAGGCCACTATGGCTACACCTTC. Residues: CASSSPGGHYGYTF.

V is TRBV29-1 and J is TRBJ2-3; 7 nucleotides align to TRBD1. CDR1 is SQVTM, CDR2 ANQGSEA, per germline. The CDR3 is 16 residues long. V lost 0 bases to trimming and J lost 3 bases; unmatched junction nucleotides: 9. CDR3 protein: CSVEELYRGRTDTQYF. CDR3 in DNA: TGCAGCGTTGAAGAGCTGTACAGGGGTCGAACAGATACGCAGTATTTT.

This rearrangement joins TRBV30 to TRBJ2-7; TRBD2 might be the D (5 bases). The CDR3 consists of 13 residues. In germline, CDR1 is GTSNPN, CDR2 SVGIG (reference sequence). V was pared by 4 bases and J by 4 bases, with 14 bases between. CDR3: CAWKGPGVYEQYF. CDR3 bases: TGTGCCTGGAAGGGCCCCGGGGTGTACGAGCAGTACTTC.

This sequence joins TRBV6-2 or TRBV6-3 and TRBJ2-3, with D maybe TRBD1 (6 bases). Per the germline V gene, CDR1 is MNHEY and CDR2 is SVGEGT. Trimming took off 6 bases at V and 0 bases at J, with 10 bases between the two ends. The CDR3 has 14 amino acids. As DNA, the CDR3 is TGTGCCAGCAGCCGGACAGCTAGCACAGATACGCAGTATTTT. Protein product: CASSRTASTDTQYF.

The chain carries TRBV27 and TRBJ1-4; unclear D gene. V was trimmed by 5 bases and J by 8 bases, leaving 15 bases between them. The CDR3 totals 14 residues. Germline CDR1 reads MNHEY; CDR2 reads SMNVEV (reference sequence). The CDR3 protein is CASSRSSGNEKLFF. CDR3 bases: TGTGCCAGCAGTCGGAGCTCCGGGAACGAAAAACTGTTTTTT.

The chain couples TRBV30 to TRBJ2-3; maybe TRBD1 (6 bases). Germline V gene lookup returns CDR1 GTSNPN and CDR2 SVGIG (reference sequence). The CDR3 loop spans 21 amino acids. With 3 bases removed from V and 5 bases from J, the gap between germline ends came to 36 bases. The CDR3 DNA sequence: TGTGCCTGGAGGAAAGATCTCTCCCGGGCCTATTGGGCCCAAGGGGGAGATACGCAGTATTTT. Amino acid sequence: CAWRKDLSRAYWAQGGDTQYF.

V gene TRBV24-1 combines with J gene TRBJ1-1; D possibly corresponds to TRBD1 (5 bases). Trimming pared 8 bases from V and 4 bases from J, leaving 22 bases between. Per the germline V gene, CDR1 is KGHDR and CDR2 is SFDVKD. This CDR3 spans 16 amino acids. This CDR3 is CATTTTRTGGGTEAFF. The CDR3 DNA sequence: TGTGCCACCACGACGACTCGAACAGGCGGTGGCACTGAAGCTTTCTTT.

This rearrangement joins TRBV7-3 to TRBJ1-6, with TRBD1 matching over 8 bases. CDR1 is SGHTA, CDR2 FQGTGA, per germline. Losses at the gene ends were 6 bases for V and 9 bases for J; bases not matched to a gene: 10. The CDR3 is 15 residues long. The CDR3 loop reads CASRAGTGWGSPLHF. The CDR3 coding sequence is TGTGCCAGCAGGGCCGGGACAGGATGGGGTTCACCCCTCCACTTT.

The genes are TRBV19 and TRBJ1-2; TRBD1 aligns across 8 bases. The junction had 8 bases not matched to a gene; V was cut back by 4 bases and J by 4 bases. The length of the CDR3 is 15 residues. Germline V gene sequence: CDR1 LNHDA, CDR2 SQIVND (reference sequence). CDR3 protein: CASSSVGQGAYGYTF. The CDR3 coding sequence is TGTGCCAGTAGTAGTGTTGGCCAGGGGGCCTATGGCTACACCTTC. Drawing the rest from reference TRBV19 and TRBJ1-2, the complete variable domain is DGGITQSPKYLFRKEGQNVTLSCEQNLNHDAMYWYRQDPGQGLRLIYYSQIVNDFQKGDIAEGYSVSREKKESFPLTVTSAQKNPTAFYLCASSSVGQGAYGYTFGSGTRLTVV.

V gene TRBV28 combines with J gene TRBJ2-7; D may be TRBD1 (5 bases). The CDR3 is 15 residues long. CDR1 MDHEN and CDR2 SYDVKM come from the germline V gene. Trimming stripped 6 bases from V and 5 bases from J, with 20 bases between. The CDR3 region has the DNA TGTGCCAGCAGCCGGTACTTAACATCAGGGAACGAGCAGTACTTC. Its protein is CASSRYLTSGNEQYF.

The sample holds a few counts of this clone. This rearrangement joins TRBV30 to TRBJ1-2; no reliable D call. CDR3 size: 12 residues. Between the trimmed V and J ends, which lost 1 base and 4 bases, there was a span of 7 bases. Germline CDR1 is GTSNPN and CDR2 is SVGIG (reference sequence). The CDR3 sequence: CAWSEWAYGYTF. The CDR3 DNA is TGTGCCTGGAGTGAGTGGGCCTATGGCTACACCTTC.

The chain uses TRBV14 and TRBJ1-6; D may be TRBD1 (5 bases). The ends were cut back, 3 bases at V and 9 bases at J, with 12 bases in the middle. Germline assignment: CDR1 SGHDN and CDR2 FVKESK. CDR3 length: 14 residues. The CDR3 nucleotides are TGTGCCAGCAGCCACAGGGCATCTGCTTCACCCCTCCACTTT. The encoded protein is CASSHRASASPLHF.

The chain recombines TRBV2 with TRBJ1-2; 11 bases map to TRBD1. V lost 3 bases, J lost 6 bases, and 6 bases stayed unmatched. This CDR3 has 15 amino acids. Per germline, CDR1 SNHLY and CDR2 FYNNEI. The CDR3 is CASSETGTGGDGYTF. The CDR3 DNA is TGTGCCAGCAGTGAGACCGGGACAGGGGGGGATGGCTACACCTTC.

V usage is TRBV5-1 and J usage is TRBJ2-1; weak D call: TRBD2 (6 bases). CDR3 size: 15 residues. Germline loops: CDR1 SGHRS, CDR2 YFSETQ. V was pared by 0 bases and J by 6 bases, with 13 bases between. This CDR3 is CASSLEAGESNEQFF. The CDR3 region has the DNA TGCGCCAGCAGCTTGGAAGCGGGCGAGAGCAATGAGCAGTTCTTC. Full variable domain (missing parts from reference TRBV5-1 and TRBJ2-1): KAGVTQTPRYLIKTRGQQVTLSCSPISGHRSVSWYQQTPGQGLQFLFEYFSETQRNKGNFPGRFSGRQFSNSRSEMNVSTLELGDSALYLCASSLEAGESNEQFFGPGTRLTVL.

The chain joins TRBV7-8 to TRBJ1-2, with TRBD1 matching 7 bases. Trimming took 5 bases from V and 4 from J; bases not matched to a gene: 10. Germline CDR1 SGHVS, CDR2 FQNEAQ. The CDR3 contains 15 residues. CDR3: CASSRRGTELYGYTF. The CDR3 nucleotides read TGTGCCAGCAGCCGCCGTGGGACAGAGCTCTATGGCTACACCTTC.

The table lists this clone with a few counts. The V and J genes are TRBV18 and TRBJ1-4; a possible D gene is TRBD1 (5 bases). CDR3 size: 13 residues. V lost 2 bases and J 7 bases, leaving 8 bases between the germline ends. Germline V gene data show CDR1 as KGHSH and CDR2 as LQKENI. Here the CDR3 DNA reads TGTGCCAGCTCACCAGGGGCAGGTGAAAAACTGTTTTTT. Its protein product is CASSPGAGEKLFF.

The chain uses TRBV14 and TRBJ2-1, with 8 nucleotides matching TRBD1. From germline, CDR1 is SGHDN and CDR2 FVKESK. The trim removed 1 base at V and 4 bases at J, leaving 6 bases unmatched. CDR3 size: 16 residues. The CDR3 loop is CASSQARDRPYNEQFF. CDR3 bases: TGTGCCAGCAGCCAAGCACGGGACAGGCCATACAATGAGCAGTTCTTC.

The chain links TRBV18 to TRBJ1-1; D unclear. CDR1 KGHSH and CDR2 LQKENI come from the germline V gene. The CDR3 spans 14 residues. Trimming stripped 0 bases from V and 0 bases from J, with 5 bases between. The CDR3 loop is CASSPPAMNTEAFF. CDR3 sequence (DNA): TGTGCCAGCTCACCACCGGCAATGAACACTGAAGCTTTCTTT.